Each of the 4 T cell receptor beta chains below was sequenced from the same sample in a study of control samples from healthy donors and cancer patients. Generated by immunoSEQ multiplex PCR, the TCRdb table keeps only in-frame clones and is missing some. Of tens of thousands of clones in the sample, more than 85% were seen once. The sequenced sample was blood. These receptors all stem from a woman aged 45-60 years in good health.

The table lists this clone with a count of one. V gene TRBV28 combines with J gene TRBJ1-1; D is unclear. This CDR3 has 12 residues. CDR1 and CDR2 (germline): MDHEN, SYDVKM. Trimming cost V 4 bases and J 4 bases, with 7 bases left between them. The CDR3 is CASSSGPTEAFF. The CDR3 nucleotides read TGTGCCAGCAGTTCGGGCCCCACTGAAGCTTTCTTT.

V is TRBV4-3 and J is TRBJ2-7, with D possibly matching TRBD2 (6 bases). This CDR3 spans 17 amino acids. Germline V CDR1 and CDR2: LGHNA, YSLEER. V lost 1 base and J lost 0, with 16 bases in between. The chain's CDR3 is CASSQGSPGGSSYEQYF. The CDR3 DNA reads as TGCGCCAGCAGCCAAGGTTCTCCCGGGGGTAGCTCCTACGAGCAGTACTTC.

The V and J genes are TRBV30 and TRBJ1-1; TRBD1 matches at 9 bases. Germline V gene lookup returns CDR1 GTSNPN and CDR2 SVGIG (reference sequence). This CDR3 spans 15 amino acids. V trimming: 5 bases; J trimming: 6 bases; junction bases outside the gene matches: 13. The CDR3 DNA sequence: TGTGCCTGGGGGGGACAGGGAGGGGGAACCCCTGAAGCTTTCTTT. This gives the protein CAWGGQGGGTPEAFF.

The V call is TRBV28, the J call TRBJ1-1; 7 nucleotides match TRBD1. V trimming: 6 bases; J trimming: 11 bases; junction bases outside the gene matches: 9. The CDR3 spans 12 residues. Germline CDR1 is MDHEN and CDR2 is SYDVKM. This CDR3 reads CASRPVQGGAFF. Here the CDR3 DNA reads TGTGCCAGCAGGCCCGTTCAGGGGGGGGCTTTCTTT.